This TCR beta chain was recovered during a study of T cells in Graves' hyperthyroidism and ophthalmopathy. TCR beta CDR3 regions were amplified from RNA transcripts. HTBI primers were the set used in a first-round RT-PCR of the TCR CDR3. TCRdb redid the calling of the multiplex PCR reads with MiXCR, one entry per CDR3 protein. The repertoire holds about 590,000 distinct CDR3 sequences, approximately 14% seen once, with under 8% in the top ten. The CDR3 has 15 residues. Germline V CDR1 and CDR2: SGHAT, FQNNGV. V lost 4 bases and J lost 3, with 14 bases in between. Graves' hyperthyroidism showing no ophthalmopathy progression within 18 months was considered stable. The patients, who ranged from 18 to 65 in age, presented with newly diagnosed hyperthyroidism lasting under 2 months. Diagnoses were established using clinical symptoms, serum thyroxine and TRAb, thyroid ultrasound and orbital computed tomography.

There are many counts of this clonotype. Sequences were obtained from blood. The TCR sequence derives from a woman younger than 45 with Graves' hyperthyroidism. The chain employs TRBV11-2 and TRBJ2-3, with a weak D call TRBD1 (6 bases). DNA for the CDR3: TGTGCCAGCAGCTCGACAGGTCCGGGGACAGATACGCAGTATTTT. Protein sequence: CASSSTGPGTDTQYF.